The TCR beta chain under discussion was sequenced for a study of cytomegalovirus exposure and HLA in healthy donors. The PCR was carried out with 60 Vbeta primers and 13 Jbeta primers. Here immunoSEQ multiplex PCR was the method, and the copy in TCRdb shows in-frame clones only, minus some. Its table lists under 95,000 clones. This CDR3 comprises 14 residues. Germline CDR1 and CDR2: SGHRS and YFSETQ. Trimming at V came to 4 bases and at J to 6 bases, leaving 5 bases not matched to a gene. The sample comprised PBMCs. The gene calls are TRBV5-1 and TRBJ2-4; 9 positions match TRBD1. The TCR sequence derives from a man aged 50 to 59 in good health and CMV-seronegative. This chain's CDR3 is CASSEGQGGNIQYF. CDR3 DNA: TGCGCCAGCAGCGAGGGACAGGGTGGAAACATTCAGTACTTC. Complete variable domain (other parts from reference TRBV5-1 and TRBJ2-4): KAGVTQTPRYLIKTRGQQVTLSCSPISGHRSVSWYQQTPGQGLQFLFEYFSETQRNKGNFPGRFSGRQFSNSRSEMNVSTLELGDSALYLCASSEGQGGNIQYFGAGTRLSVL.